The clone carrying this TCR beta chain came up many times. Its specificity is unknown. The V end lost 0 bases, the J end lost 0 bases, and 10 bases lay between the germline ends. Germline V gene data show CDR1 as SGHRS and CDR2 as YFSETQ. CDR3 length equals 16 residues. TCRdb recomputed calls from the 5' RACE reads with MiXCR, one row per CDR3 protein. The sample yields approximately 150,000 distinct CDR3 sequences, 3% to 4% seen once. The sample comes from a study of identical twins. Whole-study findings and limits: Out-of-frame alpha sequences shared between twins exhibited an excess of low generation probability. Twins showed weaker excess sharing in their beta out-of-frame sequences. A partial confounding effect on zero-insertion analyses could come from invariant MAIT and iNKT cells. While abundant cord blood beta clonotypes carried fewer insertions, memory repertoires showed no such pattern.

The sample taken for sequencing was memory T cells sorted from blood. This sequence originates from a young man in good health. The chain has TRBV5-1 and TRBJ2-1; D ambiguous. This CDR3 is CASSLAPGNSYNEQFF. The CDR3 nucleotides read TGCGCCAGCAGCTTGGCACCGGGTAACTCCTACAATGAGCAGTTCTTC.